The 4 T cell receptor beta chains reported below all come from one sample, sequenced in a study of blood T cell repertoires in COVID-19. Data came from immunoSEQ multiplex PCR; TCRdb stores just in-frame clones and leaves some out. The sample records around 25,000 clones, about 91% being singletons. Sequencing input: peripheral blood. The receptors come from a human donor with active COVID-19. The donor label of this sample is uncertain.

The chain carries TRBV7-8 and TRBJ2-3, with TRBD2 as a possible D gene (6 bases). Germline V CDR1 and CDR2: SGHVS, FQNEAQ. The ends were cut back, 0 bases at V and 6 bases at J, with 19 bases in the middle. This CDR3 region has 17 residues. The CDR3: CASSLAFIAVSWDTQYF. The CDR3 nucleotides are TGTGCCAGCAGCTTAGCGTTTATAGCGGTCTCTTGGGATACGCAGTATTTT. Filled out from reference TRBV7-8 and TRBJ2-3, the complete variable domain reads GAGVSQSPRYKVAKRGQDVALRCDPISGHVSLFWYQQALGQGPEFLTYFQNEAQLDKSGLPSDRFFAERPEGSVSTLKIQRTQQEDSAVYLCASSLAFIAVSWDTQYFGPGTRLTVL.

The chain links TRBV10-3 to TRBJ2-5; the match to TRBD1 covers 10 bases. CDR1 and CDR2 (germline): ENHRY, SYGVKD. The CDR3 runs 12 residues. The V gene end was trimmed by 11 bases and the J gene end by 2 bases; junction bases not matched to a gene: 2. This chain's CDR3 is CAAGQGQETQYF. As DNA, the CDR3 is TGTGCCGCGGGACAGGGGCAAGAGACCCAGTACTTC.

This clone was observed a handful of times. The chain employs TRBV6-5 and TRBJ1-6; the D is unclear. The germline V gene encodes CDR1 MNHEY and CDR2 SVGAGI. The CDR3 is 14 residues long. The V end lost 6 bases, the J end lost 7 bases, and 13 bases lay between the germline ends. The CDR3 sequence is CASSHEESNSPLHF. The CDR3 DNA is TGTGCCAGCAGCCACGAAGAGTCGAATTCACCCCTCCACTTT.

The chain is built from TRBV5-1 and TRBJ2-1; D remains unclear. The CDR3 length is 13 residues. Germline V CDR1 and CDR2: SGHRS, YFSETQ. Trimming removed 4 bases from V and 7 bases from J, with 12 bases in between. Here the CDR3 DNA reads TGCGCCAGCAGCCCGGAAACAGTTAATGAGCAGTTCTTC. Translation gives CASSPETVNEQFF.